This is a list of T cell receptor beta chains from one sample in a study of neoadjuvant anti-PD-1 for oral cavity cancer. Repertoires were generated with immunoSEQ multiplex PCR, while TCRdb's copy carries only in-frame clones and drops some. The sample has 30,000 to 35,000 clones; about 83% are singletons. The material was PBMCs, obtained before nivolumab (anti-PD-1) treatment. All receptors derive from a person aged 40 to 85 with oral cavity squamous cell carcinoma. Both conserved end residues are part of each CDR3. A D gene is named only where the DNA matches it firmly. Size is omitted from some rows. Given values are once, few, many or a class for expanded clones.

d_gene: -
j_gene: TRBJ2-1
abundance: -
v_gene: TRBV11-3
CDR3aa: CASSTEQADNEQFF
CDR3nt: TGTGCCAGCAGCACCGAACAAGCTGACAATGAGCAGTTCTTC

d_gene: -
j_gene: TRBJ2-1
abundance: -
v_gene: TRBV4-2
CDR3aa: CASSLEPGVYNEQFF
CDR3nt: TGTGCCAGCAGCCTTGAACCCGGGGTGTACAATGAGCAGTTCTTC

d_gene: -
j_gene: TRBJ1-3
abundance: -
v_gene: TRBV4-2
CDR3aa: CASSQVPRDYTENTIYF
CDR3nt: TGTGCCAGCAGCCAAGTCCCCCGGGACTATACCGAAAACACCATATATTTT

d_gene: TRBD1
j_gene: TRBJ1-6
abundance: -
v_gene: TRBV2
CDR3aa: CASSLDRVDSPLHF
CDR3nt: TGTGCCAGCAGCCTGGACAGGGTGGATTCACCCCTCCACTTT

d_gene: -
j_gene: TRBJ2-5
abundance: -
v_gene: TRBV5-1
CDR3aa: CASSLQDSEETQYF
CDR3nt: TGCGCCAGCAGCCTCCAGGACAGTGAAGAGACCCAGTACTTC

d_gene: TRBD1
j_gene: TRBJ1-2
abundance: -
v_gene: TRBV10-3
CDR3aa: CAISEQQGRRTF
CDR3nt: TGTGCCATCAGTGAACAACAGGGGCGCCGTACCTTC

d_gene: -
j_gene: TRBJ2-3
abundance: -
v_gene: TRBV29-1
CDR3aa: CSVELNRADTQYF
CDR3nt: TGCAGCGTTGAATTGAACCGTGCAGATACGCAGTATTTT

d_gene: -
j_gene: TRBJ2-2
abundance: -
v_gene: TRBV4-3
CDR3aa: CASSQDRGIAGELFF
CDR3nt: TGCGCCAGCAGCCAAGATCGGGGAATTGCCGGGGAGCTGTTTTTT

d_gene: -
j_gene: TRBJ1-6
abundance: -
v_gene: TRBV6-5
CDR3aa: CASSYWWGSDSPLHF
CDR3nt: TGTGCCAGCAGTTACTGGTGGGGGTCCGATTCACCCCTCCACTTT

d_gene: TRBD1
j_gene: TRBJ1-2
abundance: few
v_gene: TRBV6-1
CDR3aa: CASRGTGGDGYTF
CDR3nt: TGTGCCAGCAGAGGGACAGGGGGCGATGGCTACACCTTC

d_gene: -
j_gene: TRBJ1-1
abundance: -
v_gene: TRBV7-3
CDR3aa: CASSLTNRRAEAFF
CDR3nt: TGTGCCAGCAGCTTAACGAATCGCCGTGCTGAAGCTTTCTTT

d_gene: -
j_gene: TRBJ2-7
abundance: -
v_gene: TRBV10-3
CDR3aa: CAHGDSTYEQYF
CDR3nt: TGTGCCCATGGGGACTCCACCTACGAGCAGTACTTC

d_gene: -
j_gene: TRBJ2-7
abundance: -
v_gene: TRBV30
CDR3aa: CAWKRRRGYEQYF
CDR3nt: TGTGCCTGGAAGCGTCGCCGGGGATACGAGCAGTACTTC

d_gene: -
j_gene: TRBJ2-1
abundance: -
v_gene: TRBV5-1
CDR3aa: CASSLESYNEQFF
CDR3nt: TGCGCCAGCAGCTTGGAGTCCTACAATGAGCAGTTCTTC

d_gene: -
j_gene: TRBJ1-5
abundance: -
v_gene: TRBV19
CDR3aa: CASMEGLGENQPQHF
CDR3nt: TGTGCCAGTATGGAGGGTTTGGGGGAAAATCAGCCCCAGCATTTT

d_gene: -
j_gene: TRBJ1-5
abundance: -
v_gene: TRBV4-3
CDR3aa: CASSQEAGSNQPQHF
CDR3nt: TGCGCCAGCAGCCAAGAAGCAGGGAGCAATCAGCCCCAGCATTTT

d_gene: -
j_gene: TRBJ2-1
abundance: -
v_gene: TRBV25-1
CDR3aa: CASSVGTGVGYNEQFF
CDR3nt: TGTGCCAGCAGTGTTGGGACGGGGGTAGGATACAATGAGCAGTTCTTC

d_gene: TRBD1
j_gene: TRBJ1-5
abundance: -
v_gene: TRBV28
CDR3aa: CASSSQGISNQPQHF
CDR3nt: TGTGCCAGCAGTTCACAGGGGATTAGCAATCAGCCCCAGCATTTT

d_gene: -
j_gene: TRBJ1-5
abundance: -
v_gene: TRBV7-5
CDR3aa: CARSVWDRRNQPQHF
CDR3nt: TGTGCCAGAAGCGTCTGGGACAGGCGCAATCAGCCCCAGCATTTT

d_gene: -
j_gene: TRBJ1-5
abundance: -
v_gene: TRBV2
CDR3aa: CASSLQESNQPQHF
CDR3nt: TGTGCCAGCAGCCTTCAGGAGTCCAATCAGCCCCAGCATTTT

d_gene: -
j_gene: TRBJ1-2
abundance: -
v_gene: TRBV27
CDR3aa: CASSFSGGYGGGYTF
CDR3nt: TGTGCCAGCAGTTTTTCGGGGGGCTATGGAGGGGGCTACACCTTC

d_gene: TRBD2
j_gene: TRBJ2-7
abundance: -
v_gene: TRBV19
CDR3aa: CASSPSSGAAHSYEQYF
CDR3nt: TGTGCCAGTAGTCCAAGTAGCGGGGCTGCCCATTCCTACGAGCAGTACTTC

d_gene: -
j_gene: TRBJ1-6
abundance: -
v_gene: TRBV5-1
CDR3aa: CASSLPRPLHF
CDR3nt: TGCGCCAGCAGCCTCCCCCGACCCCTCCACTTT

d_gene: -
j_gene: TRBJ2-3
abundance: -
v_gene: TRBV27
CDR3aa: CATGLGATDTQYF
CDR3nt: TGTGCCACCGGACTCGGGGCGACAGATACGCAGTATTTT

d_gene: TRBD1
j_gene: TRBJ2-7
abundance: -
v_gene: TRBV11-2
CDR3aa: CASSSRDRGYEQYF
CDR3nt: TGTGCCAGCAGCTCCAGGGACAGGGGATACGAGCAGTACTTC

d_gene: -
j_gene: TRBJ2-1
abundance: few
v_gene: TRBV10-1
CDR3aa: CASSEVGGEQFF
CDR3nt: TGCGCCAGCAGTGAGGTTGGGGGCGAGCAGTTCTTC

d_gene: -
j_gene: TRBJ1-5
abundance: -
v_gene: TRBV5-6
CDR3aa: CASSSAGTYQPQHF
CDR3nt: TGTGCCAGCAGCAGTGCGGGGACGTACCAGCCCCAGCATTTT

d_gene: -
j_gene: TRBJ1-4
abundance: -
v_gene: TRBV6-1
CDR3aa: CASSALGVTNEKLFF
CDR3nt: TGTGCCAGCAGTGCCCTCGGGGTGACTAATGAAAAACTGTTTTTT

d_gene: TRBD1
j_gene: TRBJ2-3
abundance: -
v_gene: TRBV15
CDR3aa: CATSRDRGWDTQYF
CDR3nt: TGTGCCACCAGCAGAGACAGGGGGTGGGATACGCAGTATTTT

d_gene: -
j_gene: TRBJ2-3
abundance: -
v_gene: TRBV4-1
CDR3aa: CASSQEGAAGRTDTQYF
CDR3nt: TGCGCCAGCAGCCAAGAAGGAGCGGCAGGGAGGACAGATACGCAGTATTTT

d_gene: TRBD2
j_gene: TRBJ2-7
abundance: -
v_gene: TRBV6-5
CDR3aa: CASSFSGGRSYEQYF
CDR3nt: TGTGCCAGCAGTTTTAGCGGGGGAAGATCCTACGAGCAGTACTTC

d_gene: -
j_gene: TRBJ2-5
abundance: once
v_gene: TRBV19
CDR3aa: CASSPGPTQETQYF
CDR3nt: TGTGCCAGTAGTCCAGGACCGACACAAGAGACCCAGTACTTC

d_gene: -
j_gene: TRBJ1-6
abundance: -
v_gene: TRBV4-1
CDR3aa: CASSQDRQLNSPLHF
CDR3nt: TGCGCCAGCAGCCAAGATCGACAGCTCAATTCACCCCTCCACTTT

d_gene: -
j_gene: TRBJ1-2
abundance: -
v_gene: TRBV11-2
CDR3aa: CASSLDAQTTINYGYTF
CDR3nt: TGTGCCAGCAGCTTAGATGCCCAGACTACGATTAACTATGGCTACACCTTC

d_gene: TRBD2
j_gene: TRBJ2-7
abundance: -
v_gene: TRBV7-6
CDR3aa: CASSLGTSAEQYF
CDR3nt: TGTGCCAGCAGCTTAGGGACTAGCGCCGAGCAGTACTTC

d_gene: -
j_gene: TRBJ1-5
abundance: once
v_gene: TRBV7-2
CDR3aa: CASSLDWGKTQHF
CDR3nt: TGTGCCAGCAGCTTAGACTGGGGGAAGACCCAGCATTTT

d_gene: TRBD1
j_gene: TRBJ1-2
abundance: -
v_gene: TRBV6-6
CDR3aa: CASSYSGGSNYGYTF
CDR3nt: TGTGCCAGCAGTTACTCAGGGGGCTCGAACTATGGCTACACCTTC

d_gene: -
j_gene: TRBJ1-1
abundance: -
v_gene: TRBV6-5
CDR3aa: CASSPREGTEAFF
CDR3nt: TGTGCCAGCAGTCCCAGGGAAGGGACTGAAGCTTTCTTT

d_gene: TRBD1
j_gene: TRBJ2-6
abundance: once
v_gene: TRBV2
CDR3aa: CASRPGTGAAGANVLTF
CDR3nt: TGTGCCAGCAGACCCGGGACAGGGGCGGCAGGGGCCAACGTCCTGACTTTC

d_gene: -
j_gene: TRBJ1-1
abundance: -
v_gene: TRBV5-6
CDR3aa: CASSLVDRMNTEAFF
CDR3nt: TGTGCCAGCAGCTTGGTAGACAGGATGAACACTGAAGCTTTCTTT

d_gene: TRBD1
j_gene: TRBJ2-7
abundance: -
v_gene: TRBV7-2
CDR3aa: CASSLAPGQAYSYEQYF
CDR3nt: TGTGCCAGCAGCTTAGCGCCGGGACAGGCATATTCCTACGAGCAGTACTTC

d_gene: -
j_gene: TRBJ1-2
abundance: -
v_gene: TRBV6-6
CDR3aa: CASSQGRGYGYTF
CDR3nt: TGTGCCAGCAGTCAGGGGAGAGGCTATGGCTACACCTTC

d_gene: -
j_gene: TRBJ1-2
abundance: -
v_gene: TRBV6-1
CDR3aa: CASSEGADNYGYTF
CDR3nt: TGTGCCAGCAGTGAAGGAGCGGATAACTATGGCTACACCTTC

d_gene: -
j_gene: TRBJ2-7
abundance: -
v_gene: TRBV15
CDR3aa: CATSEGRGAPREQYF
CDR3nt: TGTGCCACCAGCGAAGGACGGGGGGCCCCTCGGGAGCAGTACTTC

d_gene: -
j_gene: TRBJ1-5
abundance: -
v_gene: TRBV2
CDR3aa: CASSGQHNQPQHF
CDR3nt: TGTGCCAGCAGTGGTCAGCACAATCAGCCCCAGCATTTT

d_gene: -
j_gene: TRBJ2-3
abundance: few
v_gene: TRBV2
CDR3aa: CASSAVVTSTDTQYF
CDR3nt: TGTGCCAGCAGTGCAGTGGTAACTAGCACAGATACGCAGTATTTT

d_gene: TRBD2
j_gene: TRBJ2-1
abundance: -
v_gene: TRBV9
CDR3aa: CASSTGLAAYNEQFF
CDR3nt: TGTGCCAGCAGCACGGGACTAGCGGCCTACAATGAGCAGTTCTTC

d_gene: -
j_gene: TRBJ1-2
abundance: few
v_gene: TRBV7-2
CDR3aa: CASSEGQPPNYGYTF
CDR3nt: TGTGCCAGCAGCGAGGGGCAGCCTCCTAACTATGGCTACACCTTC

d_gene: TRBD2
j_gene: TRBJ2-2
abundance: medium-sized
v_gene: TRBV6-4
CDR3aa: CASSEGAGENTGELFF
CDR3nt: TGTGCCAGCAGTGAGGGAGCGGGGGAGAACACCGGGGAGCTGTTTTTT

d_gene: TRBD1
j_gene: TRBJ2-3
abundance: -
v_gene: TRBV19
CDR3aa: CASSTDRSTDTQYF
CDR3nt: TGTGCCAGTAGTACGGACAGGAGCACAGATACGCAGTATTTT

d_gene: -
j_gene: TRBJ2-7
abundance: -
v_gene: TRBV4-3
CDR3aa: CASSQEWSTYEQYF
CDR3nt: TGCGCCAGCAGCCAAGAGTGGAGCACCTACGAGCAGTACTTC

d_gene: -
j_gene: TRBJ2-7
abundance: -
v_gene: TRBV6-5
CDR3aa: CASGSAGAGSYEQYF
CDR3nt: TGTGCCAGCGGCTCGGCGGGGGCGGGGTCCTACGAGCAGTACTTC

d_gene: -
j_gene: TRBJ2-1
abundance: -
v_gene: TRBV4-1
CDR3aa: CASSHGGGGNEQFF
CDR3nt: TGCGCCAGCAGCCATGGGGGAGGGGGCAATGAGCAGTTCTTC

d_gene: TRBD1
j_gene: TRBJ2-2
abundance: -
v_gene: TRBV30
CDR3aa: CAWNRDRGNTGELFF
CDR3nt: TGTGCCTGGAATCGGGACAGGGGGAACACCGGGGAGCTGTTTTTT

d_gene: TRBD1
j_gene: TRBJ1-4
abundance: -
v_gene: TRBV19
CDR3aa: CASRRDSEGEKLFF
CDR3nt: TGTGCCAGTAGGAGGGACAGCGAGGGGGAAAAACTGTTTTTT

d_gene: -
j_gene: TRBJ1-4
abundance: -
v_gene: TRBV6-1
CDR3aa: CASSEALWEKLFF
CDR3nt: TGTGCCAGCAGTGAGGCCCTGTGGGAAAAACTGTTTTTT

d_gene: -
j_gene: TRBJ2-2
abundance: -
v_gene: TRBV7-2
CDR3aa: CASSLGGPNTGELFF
CDR3nt: TGTGCCAGCAGCTTAGGGGGGCCGAACACCGGGGAGCTGTTTTTT

d_gene: TRBD1
j_gene: TRBJ1-4
abundance: -
v_gene: TRBV10-3
CDR3aa: CAIRGDRGEKLFF
CDR3nt: TGTGCCATCAGGGGCGACAGGGGAGAGAAACTGTTTTTT

d_gene: -
j_gene: TRBJ1-3
abundance: -
v_gene: TRBV13
CDR3aa: CASSGGDSGNTIYF
CDR3nt: TGTGCCAGCAGCGGGGGTGACTCTGGAAACACCATATATTTT

d_gene: TRBD2
j_gene: TRBJ2-3
abundance: -
v_gene: TRBV5-1
CDR3aa: CASSLAGGYTDTQYF
CDR3nt: TGCGCCAGCAGCTTGGCCGGGGGGTACACAGATACGCAGTATTTT